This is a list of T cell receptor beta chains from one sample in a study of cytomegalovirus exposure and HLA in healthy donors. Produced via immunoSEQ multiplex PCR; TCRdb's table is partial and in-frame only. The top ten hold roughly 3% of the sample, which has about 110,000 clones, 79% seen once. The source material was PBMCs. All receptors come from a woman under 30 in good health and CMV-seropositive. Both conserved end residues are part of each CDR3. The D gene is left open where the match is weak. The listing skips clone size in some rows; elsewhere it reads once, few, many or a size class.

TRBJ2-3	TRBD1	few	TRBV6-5	TGTGCCAGCAGAGCCGGGACAGGTCTAGGAGATACGCAGTATTTT	CASRAGTGLGDTQYF
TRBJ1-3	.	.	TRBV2	TGTGCCAGCTCGCAGGGAAACACCATATATTTT	CASSQGNTIYF
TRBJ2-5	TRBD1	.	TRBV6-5	TGTGCCAGCAAGGGGGCAACGGGAGAGACCCAGTACTTC	CASKGATGETQYF
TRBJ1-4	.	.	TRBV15	TGTGCCACCAGCGTAAGACGGGCAACTAATGAAAAACTGTTTTTT	CATSVRRATNEKLFF
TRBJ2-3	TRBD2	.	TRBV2	TGTGCCAGCAAGCGGGGGAGCACAGATACGCAGTATTTT	CASKRGSTDTQYF
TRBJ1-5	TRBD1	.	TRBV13	TGTGCCAGCAGCTATCGACGGACAGGCGTCAATCAGCCCCAGCATTTT	CASSYRRTGVNQPQHF
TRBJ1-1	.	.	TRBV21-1	TGTGCCAGCAGCAAAGAAGAGGGGGCGAGGGGTTGGACTGAAGCTTTCTTT	CASSKEEGARGWTEAFF
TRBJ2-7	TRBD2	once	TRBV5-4	TGTGCCAGCAGCTCAGCTGGACTAGCAGCGCAGTACTTC	CASSSAGLAAQYF
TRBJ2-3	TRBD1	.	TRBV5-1	TGCGCCAGCAGCCTCTTCTCTCCGGGACAGGGCCAGTATTTT	CASSLFSPGQGQYF
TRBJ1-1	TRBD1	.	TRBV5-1	TGCGCCAGCAGCATGGGACAGGGGGCCACTGAAGCTTTCTTT	CASSMGQGATEAFF
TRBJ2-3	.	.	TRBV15	TGTGCCACCAGCAGAGATTGGTCGGAGGGGACAGATACGCAGTATTTT	CATSRDWSEGTDTQYF
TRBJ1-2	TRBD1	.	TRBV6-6	TGTGCCAGCAGCCAGGGACAGTCCATTGGCTACACCTTC	CASSQGQSIGYTF
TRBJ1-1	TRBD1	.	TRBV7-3	TGTGCCAGCAGCCGAGAGACAGGGACTGAAGCTTTCTTT	CASSRETGTEAFF
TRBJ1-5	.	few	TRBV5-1	TGCGCCAGCAGCTTGGAAGGGGGCAATCAGCCCCAGCATTTT	CASSLEGGNQPQHF
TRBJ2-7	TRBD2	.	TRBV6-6	TGTGCCAGCAGTGACTCGAGGGAGGGCCACGAGCAGTACTTC	CASSDSREGHEQYF
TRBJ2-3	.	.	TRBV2	TGTGCCAGCATTCGGAGGGATAGCACAGATACGCAGTATTTT	CASIRRDSTDTQYF
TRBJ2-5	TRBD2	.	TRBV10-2	TGCGCCAGCAGTGATGGGGGGGAGGGGACCCAGTACTTC	CASSDGGEGTQYF
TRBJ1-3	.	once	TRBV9	TGTGCCAGCAGCGGGAACAGGGAAGAGGGAAACACCATATATTTT	CASSGNREEGNTIYF
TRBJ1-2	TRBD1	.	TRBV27	TGTGCCAGCAGTAGCCGTTTTCGGGACAGGGTCGATAACTATGGCTACACCTTC	CASSSRFRDRVDNYGYTF
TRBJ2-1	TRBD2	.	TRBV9	TGTGCCAGCAGTATAGCGGGAGGGCCGGCCCACAACAATGAGCAGTTCTTC	CASSIAGGPAHNNEQFF
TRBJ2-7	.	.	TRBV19	TGTGCCAGTAGTACCTCCGGGACTCCATCCTACGAGCAGTACTTC	CASSTSGTPSYEQYF
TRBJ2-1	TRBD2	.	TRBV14	TGTGCCAGCAGCGGCAGGACTAGCGGGGCGAGCACAAATGAGCAGTTCTTC	CASSGRTSGASTNEQFF
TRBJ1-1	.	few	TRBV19	TGTGCCAGTAGTATAGATCTCGCGGGGGAAGCTTTCTTT	CASSIDLAGEAFF
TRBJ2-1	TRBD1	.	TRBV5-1	TGCGCCAGCAGCTTGGGGGACAGGGCCAATGAGCAGTTCTTC	CASSLGDRANEQFF